This T cell receptor beta chain was recorded in a study of T cell responses to AZD1222 COVID-19 vaccine. Trimming pared 2 bases from V and 0 bases from J, leaving 10 bases between. The CDR3 runs to 16 residues. Per the germline V gene, CDR1 is LNHDA and CDR2 is SQIVND (reference sequence). Data came from immunoSEQ multiplex PCR; TCRdb stores just in-frame clones and leaves some out. The table shows approximately 30,000 clones, with about nine tenths occurring only once. Study-wide points: White British ancestry dominated among donors, who included more females, and clonal diversity was possibly underestimated. CD4 TCRs associated with vaccination spanned spike, dominating at 160-218 and 743-854. Regions left unmutated in variants are reportedly the target of nearly half of spike-specific TCRs.

As regards this clone: Its specificity is unknown.

This sample comprised peripheral blood, obtained 28 days after the second AZD1222 dose. The chain combines TRBV19 with TRBJ2-2, with unresolved D. The receptor was isolated from an adult who received the AZD1222 COVID-19 vaccine. CDR3 region: CASSIRQPPNTGELFF. The CDR3 DNA reads as TGTGCCAGTAGTATAAGGCAGCCCCCGAACACCGGGGAGCTGTTTTTT.